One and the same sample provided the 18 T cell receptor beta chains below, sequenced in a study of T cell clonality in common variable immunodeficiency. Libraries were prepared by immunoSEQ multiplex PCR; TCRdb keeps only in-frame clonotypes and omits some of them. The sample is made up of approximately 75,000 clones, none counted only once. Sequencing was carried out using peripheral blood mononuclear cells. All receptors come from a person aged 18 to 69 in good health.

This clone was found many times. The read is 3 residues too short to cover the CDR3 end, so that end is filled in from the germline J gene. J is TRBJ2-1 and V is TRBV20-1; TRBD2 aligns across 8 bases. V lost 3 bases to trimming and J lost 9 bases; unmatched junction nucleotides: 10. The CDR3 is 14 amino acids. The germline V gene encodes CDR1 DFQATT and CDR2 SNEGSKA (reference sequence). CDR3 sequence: CSASIPAGVVEQFF. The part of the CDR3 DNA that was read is TGCAGTGCTAGTATCCCAGCGGGAGTCGTTGAG.

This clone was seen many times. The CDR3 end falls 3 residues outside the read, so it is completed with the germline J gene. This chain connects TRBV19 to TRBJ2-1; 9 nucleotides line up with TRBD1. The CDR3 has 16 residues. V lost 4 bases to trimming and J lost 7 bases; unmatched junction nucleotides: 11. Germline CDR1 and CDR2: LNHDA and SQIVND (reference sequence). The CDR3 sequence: CASSTWEGQGRNEQFF. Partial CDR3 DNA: TGTGCCAGTAGTACATGGGAGGGACAGGGACGTAATGAG.

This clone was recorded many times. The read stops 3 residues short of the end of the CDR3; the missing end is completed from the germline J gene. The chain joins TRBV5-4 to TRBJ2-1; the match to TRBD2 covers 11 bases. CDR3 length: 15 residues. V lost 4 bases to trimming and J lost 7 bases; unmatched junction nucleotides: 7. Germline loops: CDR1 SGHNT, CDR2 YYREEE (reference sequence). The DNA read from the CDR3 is TGTGCCAGCAGCCCACTAGCGGGAGCTTCGAATGAG. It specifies CASSPLAGASNE. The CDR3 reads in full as CASSPLAGASNEQFF.

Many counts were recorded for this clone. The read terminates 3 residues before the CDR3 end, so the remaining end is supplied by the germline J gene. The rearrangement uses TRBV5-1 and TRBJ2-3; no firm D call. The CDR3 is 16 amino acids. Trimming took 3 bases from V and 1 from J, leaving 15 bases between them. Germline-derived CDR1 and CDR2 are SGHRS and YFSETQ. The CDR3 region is CASSWAPGSGTDTQYF. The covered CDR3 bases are TGCGCCAGCAGCTGGGCGCCAGGCTCCGGCACAGATACG. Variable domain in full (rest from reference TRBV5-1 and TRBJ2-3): KAGVTQTPRYLIKTRGQQVTLSCSPISGHRSVSWYQQTPGQGLQFLFEYFSETQRNKGNFPGRFSGRQFSNSRSEMNVSTLELGDSALYLCASSWAPGSGTDTQYFGPGTRLTVL.

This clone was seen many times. The CDR3 loop reads CASSPSQGARSNQPQHF. The covered CDR3 bases are TGTGCCAGCAGCCCATCACAGGGGGCTAGGAGCAATCAGCCC. This chain links TRBV3-1 (or the pseudogene TRBV3-2) with TRBJ1-5; 9 nucleotides agree with TRBD1. Sequencing ends 3 residues short of the CDR3 end; the germline J gene provides the rest. Germline CDR1 is LGHDT and CDR2 is YNNKEL (reference sequence). CDR3 size: 17 residues. V lost 4 bases, J lost 1 base, and 8 bases stayed unmatched.

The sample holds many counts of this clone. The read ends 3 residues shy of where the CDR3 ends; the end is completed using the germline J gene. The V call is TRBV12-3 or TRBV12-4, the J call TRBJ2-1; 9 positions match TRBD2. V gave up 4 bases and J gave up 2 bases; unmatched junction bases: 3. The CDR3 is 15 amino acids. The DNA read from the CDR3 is TGTGCCAGCAGTTCGACTAGCGGAGCCTACAATGAG. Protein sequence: CASSSTSGAYNE. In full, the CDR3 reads CASSSTSGAYNEQFF.

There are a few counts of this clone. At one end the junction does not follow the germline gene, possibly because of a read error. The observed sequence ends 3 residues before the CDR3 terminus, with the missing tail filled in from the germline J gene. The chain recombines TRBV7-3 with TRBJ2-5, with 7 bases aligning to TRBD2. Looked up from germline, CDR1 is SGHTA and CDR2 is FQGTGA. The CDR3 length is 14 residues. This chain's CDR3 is CTSSFSGPQETQYF. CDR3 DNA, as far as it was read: TGTACCAGCAGCTTTAGCGGGCCTCAGGAGACC.

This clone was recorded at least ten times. Here the CDR3 reads CASTPLGTGPMGSNQPQHF. The sequenced CDR3 bases are TGTGCCAGTACGCCCTTAGGGACAGGGCCGATGGGTAGCAATCAGCCC. The chain links TRBV19 to TRBJ1-5; 9 nucleotides match TRBD1. The missing CDR3 end, 3 residues past where the read stops, is filled in from the germline J gene. The trim removed 7 bases at V and 0 bases at J, leaving 16 bases unmatched. The germline gives CDR1 LNHDA, CDR2 SQIVND (reference sequence). There are 19 residues in the CDR3. The variable domain in full, completed from reference TRBV19 and TRBJ1-5, reads DGGITQSPKYLFRKEGQNVTLSCEQNLNHDAMYWYRQDPGQGLRLIYYSQIVNDFQKGDIAEGYSVSREKKESFPLTVTSAQKNPTAFYLCASTPLGTGPMGSNQPQHFGDGTRLSIL.

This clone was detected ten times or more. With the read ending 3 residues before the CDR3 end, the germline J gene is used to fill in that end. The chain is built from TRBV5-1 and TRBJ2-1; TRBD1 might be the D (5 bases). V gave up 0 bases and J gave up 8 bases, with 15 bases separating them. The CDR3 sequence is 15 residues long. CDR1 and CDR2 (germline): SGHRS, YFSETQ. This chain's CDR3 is CASSLDGQGRDEQFF. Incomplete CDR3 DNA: TGCGCCAGCAGCTTGGATGGGCAGGGTCGGGATGAG.

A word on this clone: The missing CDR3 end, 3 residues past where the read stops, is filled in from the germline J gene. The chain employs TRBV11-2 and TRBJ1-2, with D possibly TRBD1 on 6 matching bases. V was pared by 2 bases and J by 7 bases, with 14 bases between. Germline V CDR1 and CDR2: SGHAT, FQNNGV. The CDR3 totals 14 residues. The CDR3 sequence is CASSLPQGFGGYTF. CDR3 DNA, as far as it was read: TGTGCCAGCAGCTTACCACAGGGTTTTGGTGGC.

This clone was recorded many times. The sequenced part of the CDR3 DNA is TGTGCTAGTGGTTCGGGACTAGCGGGCAACAATGAG. It encodes CASGSGLAGNNE. The complete CDR3 protein is CASGSGLAGNNEQFF. The chain carries TRBV12-5 and TRBJ2-1, with 12 bases aligning to TRBD2. The read ends 3 residues early relative to the CDR3; the germline J gene fills the gap. J was trimmed by 5 bases and V by 4 bases; bases with no gene match: 3. This CDR3 is built from 15 residues. CDR1 and CDR2 (germline): LGHNT, FRNRAP.

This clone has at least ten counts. The DNA read from the CDR3 is TGTGCCAGCAGCTTGCCAACAGGGGGCGCCTACGAG. Its protein is CASSLPTGGAYE. The complete CDR3 reads CASSLPTGGAYEQYF. The gene calls are TRBV5-4 and TRBJ2-7; 9 bases are shared with TRBD1. The observed sequence ends 3 residues before the CDR3 terminus, with the missing tail filled in from the germline J gene. The CDR3 sequence is 15 residues long. CDR1 and CDR2 from the germline V gene are SGHNT and YYREEE (reference sequence). The junction had 4 bases not matched to a gene; V was cut back by 1 base and J by 2 bases.

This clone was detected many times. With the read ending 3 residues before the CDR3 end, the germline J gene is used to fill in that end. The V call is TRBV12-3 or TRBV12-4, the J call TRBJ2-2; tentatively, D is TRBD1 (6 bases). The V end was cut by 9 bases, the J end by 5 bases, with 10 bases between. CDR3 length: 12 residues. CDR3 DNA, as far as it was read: TGTGCCAGTTCACAGGGAACCGGGGAG. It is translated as CASSQGTGE. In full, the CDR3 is CASSQGTGELFF.

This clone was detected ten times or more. This CDR3 is CASSLVVGFTDTQYF. The DNA read from the CDR3 is TGTGCCAGCAGCTTAGTGGTCGGGTTCACAGATACG. V and J are TRBV7-2 and TRBJ2-3; no definite D call. The read ends 3 residues shy of where the CDR3 ends; the end is completed using the germline J gene. The germline V and J ends were trimmed by 1 base and 2 bases, with 10 bases remaining between them. The length of the CDR3 is 15 residues. Germline CDR1 SGHTA, CDR2 FQGNSA.

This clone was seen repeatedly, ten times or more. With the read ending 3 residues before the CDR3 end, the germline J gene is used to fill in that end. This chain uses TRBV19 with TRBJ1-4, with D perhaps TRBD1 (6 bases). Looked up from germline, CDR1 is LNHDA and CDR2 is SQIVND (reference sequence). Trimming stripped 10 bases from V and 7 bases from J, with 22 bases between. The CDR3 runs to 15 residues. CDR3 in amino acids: CATQQVAGGSEKLFF. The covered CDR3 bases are TGTGCCACCCAACAGGTCGCTGGGGGCTCTGAAAAA.

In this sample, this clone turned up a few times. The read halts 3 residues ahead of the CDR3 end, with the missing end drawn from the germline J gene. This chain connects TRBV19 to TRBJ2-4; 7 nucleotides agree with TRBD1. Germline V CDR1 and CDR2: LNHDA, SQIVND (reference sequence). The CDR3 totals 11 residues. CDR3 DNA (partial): TGTGCCAGTATCAGGGGGTATGGT. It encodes CASIRGYG. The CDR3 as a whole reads CASIRGYGQYF.

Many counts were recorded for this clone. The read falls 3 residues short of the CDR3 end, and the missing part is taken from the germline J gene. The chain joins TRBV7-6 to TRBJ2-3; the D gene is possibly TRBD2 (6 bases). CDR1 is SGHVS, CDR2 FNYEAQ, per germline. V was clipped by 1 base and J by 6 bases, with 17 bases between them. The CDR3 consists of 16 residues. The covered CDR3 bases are TGTGCCAGCAGCTTAGGGGGGGTATTGTCCGCGGATACG. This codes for CASSLGGVLSADT. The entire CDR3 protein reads CASSLGGVLSADTQYF.

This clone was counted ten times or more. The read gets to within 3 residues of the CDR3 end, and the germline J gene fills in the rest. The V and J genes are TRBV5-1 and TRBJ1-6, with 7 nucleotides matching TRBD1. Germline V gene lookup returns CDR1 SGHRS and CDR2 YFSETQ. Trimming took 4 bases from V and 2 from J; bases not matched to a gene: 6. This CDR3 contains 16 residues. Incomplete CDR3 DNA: TGCGCCAGCAGCGTCTCAGGGGGTACCTATAATTCACCC. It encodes CASSVSGGTYNSP. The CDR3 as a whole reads CASSVSGGTYNSPLHF.